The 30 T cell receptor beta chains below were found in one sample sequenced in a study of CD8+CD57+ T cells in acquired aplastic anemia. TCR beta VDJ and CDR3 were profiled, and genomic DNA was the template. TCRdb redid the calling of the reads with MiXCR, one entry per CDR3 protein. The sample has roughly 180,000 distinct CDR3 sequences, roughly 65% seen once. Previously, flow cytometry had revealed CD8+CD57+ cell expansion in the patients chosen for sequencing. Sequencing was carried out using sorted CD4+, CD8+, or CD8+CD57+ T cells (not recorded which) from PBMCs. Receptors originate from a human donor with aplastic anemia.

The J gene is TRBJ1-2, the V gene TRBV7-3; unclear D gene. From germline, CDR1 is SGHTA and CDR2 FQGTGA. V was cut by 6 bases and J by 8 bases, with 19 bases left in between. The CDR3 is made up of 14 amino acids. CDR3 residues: CASSEVRQELGYTF. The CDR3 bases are TGTGCCAGCAGTGAAGTCAGGCAGGAACTCGGCTACACCTTC.

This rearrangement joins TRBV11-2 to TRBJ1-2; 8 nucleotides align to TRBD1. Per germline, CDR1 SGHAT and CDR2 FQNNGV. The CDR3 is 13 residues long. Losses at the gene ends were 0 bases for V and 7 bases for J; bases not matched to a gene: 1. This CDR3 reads CASSLDQGAGYTF. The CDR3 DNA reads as TGTGCCAGCAGCTTAGATCAGGGGGCTGGCTACACCTTC.

In DNA form, the CDR3 reads TGTGCCAGTAGTCGAGACGGGACAGGGGGACTCTACGAGCAGTACTTC. Its protein is CASSRDGTGGLYEQYF. V usage is TRBV19 and J usage is TRBJ2-7, with 11 bases lining up with TRBD1. Germline assignment: CDR1 LNHDA and CDR2 SQIVND (reference sequence). With V trimmed by 5 bases and J by 3 bases, 9 bases remained unmatched. The CDR3 covers 16 residues.

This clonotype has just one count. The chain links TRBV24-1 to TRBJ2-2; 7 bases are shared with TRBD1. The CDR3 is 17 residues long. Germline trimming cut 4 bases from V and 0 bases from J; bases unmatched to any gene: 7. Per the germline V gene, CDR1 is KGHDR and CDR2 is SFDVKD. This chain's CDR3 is CATSDPGQPANTGELFF. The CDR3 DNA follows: TGTGCCACCAGTGACCCGGGACAGCCCGCGAACACCGGGGAGCTGTTTTTT.

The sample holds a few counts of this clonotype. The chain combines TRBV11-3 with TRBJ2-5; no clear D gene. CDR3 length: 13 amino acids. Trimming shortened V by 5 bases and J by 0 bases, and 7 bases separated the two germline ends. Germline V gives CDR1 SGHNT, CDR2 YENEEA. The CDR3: CASSRRNQETQYF. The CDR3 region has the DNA TGTGCCAGCAGCAGGCGGAACCAAGAGACCCAGTACTTC.

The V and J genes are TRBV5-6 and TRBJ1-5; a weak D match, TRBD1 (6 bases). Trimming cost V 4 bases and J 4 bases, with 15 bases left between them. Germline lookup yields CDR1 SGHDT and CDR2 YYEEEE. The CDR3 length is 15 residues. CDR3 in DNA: TGTGCCAGCAGCCGGGACGGGACAAGGAATCAGCCCCAGCATTTT. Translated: CASSRDGTRNQPQHF.

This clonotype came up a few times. The CDR3 DNA reads TGTGCCAGCACAAGGACTAGCGGAGGAGAGCAGTACTTC. Its translation is CASTRTSGGEQYF. The V and J genes are TRBV2 and TRBJ2-7; TRBD2 aligns across 10 bases. The junction had 7 bases not matched to a gene; V was cut back by 7 bases and J by 7 bases. CDR1 is SNHLY, CDR2 FYNNEI, per germline. CDR3 length: 13 amino acids.

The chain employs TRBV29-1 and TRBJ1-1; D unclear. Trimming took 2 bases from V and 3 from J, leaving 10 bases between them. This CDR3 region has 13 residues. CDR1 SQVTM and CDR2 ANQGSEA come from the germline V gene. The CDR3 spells CSVEQCMDTEAFF. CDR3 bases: TGCAGCGTTGAACAGTGTATGGACACTGAAGCTTTCTTT.

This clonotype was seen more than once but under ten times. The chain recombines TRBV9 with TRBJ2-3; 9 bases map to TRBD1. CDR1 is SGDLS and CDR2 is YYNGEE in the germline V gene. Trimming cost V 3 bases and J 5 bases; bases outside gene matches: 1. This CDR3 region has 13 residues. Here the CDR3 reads CASSATGGDTQYF. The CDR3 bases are TGTGCCAGCAGCGCGACAGGGGGAGATACGCAGTATTTT.

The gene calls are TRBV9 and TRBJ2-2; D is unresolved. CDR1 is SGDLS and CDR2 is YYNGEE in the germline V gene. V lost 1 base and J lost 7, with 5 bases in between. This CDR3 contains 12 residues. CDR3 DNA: TGTGCCAGCAGCGTATTTGGCGGGGAGCTGTTTTTT. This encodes CASSVFGGELFF.

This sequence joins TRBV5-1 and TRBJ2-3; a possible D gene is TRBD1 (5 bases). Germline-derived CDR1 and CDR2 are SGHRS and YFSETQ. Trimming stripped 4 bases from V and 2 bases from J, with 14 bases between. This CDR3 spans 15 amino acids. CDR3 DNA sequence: TGCGCCAGCAGCCCTGTCAGGGTCCTCACAGATACGCAGTATTTT. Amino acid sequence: CASSPVRVLTDTQYF. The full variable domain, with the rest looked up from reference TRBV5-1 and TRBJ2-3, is KAGVTQTPRYLIKTRGQQVTLSCSPISGHRSVSWYQQTPGQGLQFLFEYFSETQRNKGNFPGRFSGRQFSNSRSEMNVSTLELGDSALYLCASSPVRVLTDTQYFGPGTRLTVL.

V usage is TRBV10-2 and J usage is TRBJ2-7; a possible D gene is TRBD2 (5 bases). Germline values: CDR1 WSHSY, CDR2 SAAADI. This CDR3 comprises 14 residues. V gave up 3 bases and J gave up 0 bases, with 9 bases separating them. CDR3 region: CASSEVGDSYEQYF. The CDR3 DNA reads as TGCGCCAGCAGTGAAGTCGGGGACTCCTACGAGCAGTACTTC.

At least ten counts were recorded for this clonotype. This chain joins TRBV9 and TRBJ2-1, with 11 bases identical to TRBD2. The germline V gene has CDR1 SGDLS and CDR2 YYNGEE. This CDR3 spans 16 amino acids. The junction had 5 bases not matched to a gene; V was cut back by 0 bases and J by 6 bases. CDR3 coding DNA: TGTGCCAGCAGCGTAGGGGCTAGCGGGGGGTTCAATGAGCAGTTCTTC. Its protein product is CASSVGASGGFNEQFF.

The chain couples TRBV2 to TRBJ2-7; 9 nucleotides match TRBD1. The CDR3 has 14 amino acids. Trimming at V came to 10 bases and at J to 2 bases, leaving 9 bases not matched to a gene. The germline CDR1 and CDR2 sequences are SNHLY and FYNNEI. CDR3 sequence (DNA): TGTGCCACCACACTGGGACAGGGCACCTACGAGCAGTACTTC. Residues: CATTLGQGTYEQYF.

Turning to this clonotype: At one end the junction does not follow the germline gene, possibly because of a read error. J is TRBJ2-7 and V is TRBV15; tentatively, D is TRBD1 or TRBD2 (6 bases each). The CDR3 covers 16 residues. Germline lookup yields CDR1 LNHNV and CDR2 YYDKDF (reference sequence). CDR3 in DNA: TGTCCCACCAGCGAACTCAGGGGCGACGGAGGGTACGAGCAGTACTTC. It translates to CPTSELRGDGGYEQYF.

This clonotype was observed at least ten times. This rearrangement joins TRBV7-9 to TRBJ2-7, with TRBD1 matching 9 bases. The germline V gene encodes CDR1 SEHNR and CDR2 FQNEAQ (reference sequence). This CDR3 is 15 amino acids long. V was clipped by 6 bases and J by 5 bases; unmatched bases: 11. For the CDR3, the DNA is TGTGCCAGCAGTTCCGGGGGGACAGGGTTCCACGAGCAGTACTTC. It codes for CASSSGGTGFHEQYF.

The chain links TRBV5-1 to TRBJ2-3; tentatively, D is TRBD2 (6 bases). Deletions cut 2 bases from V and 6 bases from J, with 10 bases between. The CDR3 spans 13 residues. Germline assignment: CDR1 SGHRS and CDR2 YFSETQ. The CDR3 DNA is TGCGCCAGCAGCTTCCTGAGCGGGGATACGCAGTATTTT. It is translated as CASSFLSGDTQYF.

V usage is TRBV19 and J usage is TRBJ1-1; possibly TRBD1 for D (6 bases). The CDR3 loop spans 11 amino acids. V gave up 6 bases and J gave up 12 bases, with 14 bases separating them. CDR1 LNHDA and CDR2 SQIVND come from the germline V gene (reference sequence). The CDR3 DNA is TGTGCCAGTAGCCCCGGACAGCGGACTTTCTTT. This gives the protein CASSPGQRTFF.

The CDR3 DNA reads as TGTGCCAGCAGCCCTCGTGGGGGCCGGCTGAACACTGAAGCTTTCTTT. Amino acid sequence: CASSPRGGRLNTEAFF. This chain links TRBV9 with TRBJ1-1; TRBD1 is a possible D gene (6 bases). CDR3 length equals 16 residues. CDR1 and CDR2 (germline): SGDLS, YYNGEE. V was pared by 4 bases and J by 0 bases, with 16 bases between.

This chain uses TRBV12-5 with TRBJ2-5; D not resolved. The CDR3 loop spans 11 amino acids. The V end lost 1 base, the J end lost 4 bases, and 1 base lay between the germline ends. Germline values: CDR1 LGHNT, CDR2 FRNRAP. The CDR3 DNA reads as TGTGCTAGTGGTTTGGGAGAGACCCAGTACTTC. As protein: CASGLGETQYF.

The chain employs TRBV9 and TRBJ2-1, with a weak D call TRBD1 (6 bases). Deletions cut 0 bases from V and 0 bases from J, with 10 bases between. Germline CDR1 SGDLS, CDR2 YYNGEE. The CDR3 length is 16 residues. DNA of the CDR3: TGTGCCAGCAGCGTAGGTGGGACAAGCTCCTACAATGAGCAGTTCTTC. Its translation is CASSVGGTSSYNEQFF. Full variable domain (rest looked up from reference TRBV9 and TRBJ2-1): DSGVTQTPKHLITATGQRVTLRCSPRSGDLSVYWYQQSLDQGLQFLIQYYNGEERAKGNILERFSAQQFPDLHSELNLSSLELGDSALYFCASSVGGTSSYNEQFFGPGTRLTVL.

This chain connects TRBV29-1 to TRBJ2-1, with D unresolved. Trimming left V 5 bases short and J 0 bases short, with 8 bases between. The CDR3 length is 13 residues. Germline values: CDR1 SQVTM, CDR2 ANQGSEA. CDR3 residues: CSVLWSSYNEQFF. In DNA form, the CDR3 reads TGCAGCGTTTTATGGAGCTCCTACAATGAGCAGTTCTTC.

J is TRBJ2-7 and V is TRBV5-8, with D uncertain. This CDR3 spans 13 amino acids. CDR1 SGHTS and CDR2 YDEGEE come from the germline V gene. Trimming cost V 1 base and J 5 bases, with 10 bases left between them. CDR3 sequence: CASSLQLPNEQYF. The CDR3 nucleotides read TGTGCCAGCAGCTTGCAGCTCCCCAACGAGCAGTACTTC.

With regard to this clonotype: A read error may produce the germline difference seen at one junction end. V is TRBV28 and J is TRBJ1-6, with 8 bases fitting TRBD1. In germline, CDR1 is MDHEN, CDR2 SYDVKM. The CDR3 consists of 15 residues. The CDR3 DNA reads TGTGTCAGCAGTTCCCATAACAGGGGGAATTCACCCCTCCACTTT. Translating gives CVSSSHNRGNSPLHF.

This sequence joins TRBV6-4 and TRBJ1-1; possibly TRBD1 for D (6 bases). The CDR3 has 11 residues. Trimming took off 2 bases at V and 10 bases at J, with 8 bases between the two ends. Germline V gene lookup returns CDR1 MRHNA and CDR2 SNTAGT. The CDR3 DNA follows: TGTGCCAGCAGTGACGTAGGGGGAGCTTTCTTT. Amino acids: CASSDVGGAFF.

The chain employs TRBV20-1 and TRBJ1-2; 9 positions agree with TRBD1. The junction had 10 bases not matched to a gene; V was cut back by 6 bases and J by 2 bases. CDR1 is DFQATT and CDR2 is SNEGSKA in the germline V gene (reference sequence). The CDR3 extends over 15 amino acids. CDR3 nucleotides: TGCAGTGCCTACGACCGGGACAGGGACAACTATGGCTACACCTTC. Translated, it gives CSAYDRDRDNYGYTF.

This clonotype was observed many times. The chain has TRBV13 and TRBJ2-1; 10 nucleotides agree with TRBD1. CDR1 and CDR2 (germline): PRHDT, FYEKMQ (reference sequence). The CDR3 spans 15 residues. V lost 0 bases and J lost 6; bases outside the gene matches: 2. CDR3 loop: CASSLGGTGVNEQFF. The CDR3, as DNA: TGTGCCAGCAGCTTAGGGGGGACAGGGGTCAATGAGCAGTTCTTC.

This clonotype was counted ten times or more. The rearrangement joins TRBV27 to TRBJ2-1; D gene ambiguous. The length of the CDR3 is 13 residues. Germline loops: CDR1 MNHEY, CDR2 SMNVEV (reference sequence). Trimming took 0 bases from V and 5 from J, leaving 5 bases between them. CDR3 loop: CASSLSTNNEQFF. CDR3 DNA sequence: TGTGCCAGCAGTTTATCGACCAACAATGAGCAGTTCTTC.

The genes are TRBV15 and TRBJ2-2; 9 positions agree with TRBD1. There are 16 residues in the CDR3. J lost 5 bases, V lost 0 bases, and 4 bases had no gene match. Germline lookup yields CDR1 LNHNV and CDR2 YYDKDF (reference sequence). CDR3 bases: TGTGCCACCAGCAGAGATTTGACAGGGGGTACCGGGGAGCTGTTTTTT. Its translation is CATSRDLTGGTGELFF.

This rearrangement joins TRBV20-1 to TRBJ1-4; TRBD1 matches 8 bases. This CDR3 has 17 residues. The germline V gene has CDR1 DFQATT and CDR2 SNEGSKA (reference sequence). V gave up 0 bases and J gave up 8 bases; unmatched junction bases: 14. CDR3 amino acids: CSARDLGGQGAREKLFF. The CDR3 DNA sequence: TGCAGTGCTAGAGATCTGGGCGGGCAGGGGGCAAGGGAAAAACTGTTTTTT.